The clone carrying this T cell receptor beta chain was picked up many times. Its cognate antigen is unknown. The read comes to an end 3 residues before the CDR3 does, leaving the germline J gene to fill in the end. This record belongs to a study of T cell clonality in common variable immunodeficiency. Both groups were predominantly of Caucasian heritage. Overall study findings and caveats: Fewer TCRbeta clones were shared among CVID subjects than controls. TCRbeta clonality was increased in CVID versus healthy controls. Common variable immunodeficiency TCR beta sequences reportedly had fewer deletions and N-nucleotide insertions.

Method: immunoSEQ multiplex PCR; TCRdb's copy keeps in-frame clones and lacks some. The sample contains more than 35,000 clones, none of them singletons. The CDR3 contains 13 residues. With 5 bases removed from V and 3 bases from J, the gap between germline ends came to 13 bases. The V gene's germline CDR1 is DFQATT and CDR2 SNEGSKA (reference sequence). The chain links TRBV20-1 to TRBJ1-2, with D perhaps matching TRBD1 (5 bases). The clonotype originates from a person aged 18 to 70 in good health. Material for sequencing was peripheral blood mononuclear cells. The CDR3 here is CSAEEGVYYGYTF. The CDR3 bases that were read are TGCAGTGCTGAAGAAGGGGTCTACTATGGC.